One sample yielded the 31 T cell receptor beta chains listed below, sequenced in a study of OX40 agonist ivuxolimab in advanced cancers. Profiling relied on immunoSEQ multiplex PCR, and the TCRdb table lists in-frame clones only, not all of them. This table holds about 48,000 clones, 70% to 90% found once. Sequenced material: CD4+ or CD8+ T cells sorted from blood, taken in a trial of the OX40 agonist ivuxolimab. These receptors originate from an adult with an advanced solid tumor such as melanoma, head and neck, liver or kidney cancer.

This chain links TRBV5-1 with TRBJ2-7, with a possible D match to TRBD1 (5 bases). This CDR3 has 14 amino acids. V was pared by 4 bases and J by 3 bases, with 14 bases between. From germline, CDR1 is SGHRS and CDR2 YFSETQ. Here the CDR3 reads CASSKTERIYEQYF. CDR3 nucleotide sequence: TGCGCCAGCAGCAAGACAGAGCGCATCTACGAGCAGTACTTC.

The chain joins TRBV18 to TRBJ2-1; 8 bases match TRBD1. J lost 6 bases, V lost 4 bases, and 11 bases had no gene match. Germline CDR1 KGHSH, CDR2 LQKENI. This CDR3 is 16 amino acids long. The DNA of the CDR3 is TGTGCCAGCTCACTGACAGGGGACACAACACTCAATGAGCAGTTCTTC. This gives the protein CASSLTGDTTLNEQFF.

There are a few counts of this clone. V is TRBV30 and J is TRBJ1-1; D possibly corresponds to TRBD1 (6 bases). This CDR3 comprises 13 residues. Trimming stripped 5 bases from V and 3 bases from J, with 13 bases between. Germline CDR1 and CDR2: GTSNPN and SVGIG (reference sequence). CDR3 coding DNA: TGTGCCTGGGGAGACAGGCACGACACTGAAGCTTTCTTT. As protein: CAWGDRHDTEAFF.

The J gene is TRBJ2-1, the V gene TRBV12-2; the tabulated D call, TRBD2, remains unverified against the DNA. TRBV12-2 is recorded as a pseudogene. The length of the CDR3 is 14 residues. The CDR3 DNA follows: TGTGCAAATAGCGGGGGGTCCTCCTACAATGAGCAGTTCTTC. Its protein is CANSGGSSYNEQFF.

The V and J genes are TRBV19 and TRBJ1-2; TRBD1 might be the D (5 bases). The CDR3 length is 13 residues. Deletions cut 6 bases from V and 4 bases from J, with 12 bases between. CDR1 is LNHDA and CDR2 is SQIVND in the germline V gene (reference sequence). The CDR3 region has the DNA TGTGCCAGTAGCCCAGGGACCGTCTATGGCTACACCTTC. This translates into CASSPGTVYGYTF.

The gene calls are TRBV7-9 and TRBJ2-1; 7 positions agree with TRBD1. The CDR3 totals 15 residues. Trimming cost V 4 bases and J 5 bases; bases outside gene matches: 8. Germline V CDR1 and CDR2: SEHNR, FQNEAQ (reference sequence). CDR3 residues: CASSSLRGQDNEQFF. The CDR3 nucleotides are TGTGCCAGCAGCTCCCTGAGGGGGCAGGACAATGAGCAGTTCTTC.

The V call is TRBV29-1, the J call TRBJ1-1, with D tentatively TRBD1 (5 bases). The germline V gene encodes CDR1 SQVTM and CDR2 ANQGSEA. This CDR3 has 13 residues. Deletions cut 4 bases from V and 1 base from J, with 10 bases between. The CDR3 sequence: CSVVRGANTEAFF. Here the CDR3 DNA reads TGCAGCGTTGTACGGGGCGCGAACACTGAAGCTTTCTTT.

The V call is TRBV28, the J call TRBJ1-5, with 9 nucleotides matching TRBD1. V lost 7 bases to trimming and J lost 6 bases; unmatched junction nucleotides: 7. Germline loops: CDR1 MDHEN, CDR2 SYDVKM. This CDR3 is 14 amino acids long. In DNA form, the CDR3 reads TGTGCCAGCATCGCACAGGGGGCGGGTCAGCCCCAGCATTTT. Its translation is CASIAQGAGQPQHF.

The chain carries TRBV10-1 and TRBJ2-1; a possible D gene is TRBD2 (7 bases). The CDR3 contains 14 residues. Trimming stripped 10 bases from V and 3 bases from J, with 16 bases between. Per the germline V gene, CDR1 is WNHNN and CDR2 is SYGVQD (reference sequence). In nucleotides, the CDR3 is TGCGCCACCCCATGCGGGGGCTACTACAATGAGCAGTTCTTC. Translating it yields CATPCGGYYNEQFF.

The genes are TRBV5-6 and TRBJ2-1; possible D gene TRBD1, 5 bases. Between the trimmed V and J ends, which lost 2 bases and 4 bases, there was a span of 10 bases. Per the germline V gene, CDR1 is SGHDT and CDR2 is YYEEEE. The CDR3 has 14 amino acids. CDR3 amino acids: CASSFLQGYNEQFF. The CDR3 nucleotides are TGTGCCAGCAGCTTTCTGCAGGGATACAATGAGCAGTTCTTC.

CDR3 sequence: CASSYSRGFYGYTF. DNA of the CDR3: TGTGCCAGCAGTTACTCGCGGGGCTTCTATGGCTACACCTTC. This chain uses TRBV6-5 with TRBJ1-2, with D possibly TRBD1 on 5 matching bases. CDR3 length: 14 amino acids. Trimming cost V 0 bases and J 4 bases, with 9 bases left between them. CDR1 and CDR2 (germline): MNHEY, SVGAGI.

This chain links TRBV19 with TRBJ2-3; TRBD2 matches at 16 bases. With 3 bases clipped from V and 5 bases from J, the junction kept 2 bases outside the gene matches. Germline V gene data show CDR1 as LNHDA and CDR2 as SQIVND (reference sequence). The CDR3 contains 16 residues. The CDR3: CASSIGTSGGEDTQYF. The DNA of the CDR3 is TGTGCCAGTAGTATTGGGACTAGCGGGGGGGAAGATACGCAGTATTTT.

The V call is TRBV28, the J call TRBJ2-7; unclear D gene. The CDR3 is 16 residues long. Germline CDR1 is MDHEN and CDR2 is SYDVKM. The V end was cut by 2 bases, the J end by 3 bases, with 17 bases between. The CDR3 reads CASSLNGPKGYYEQYF. The CDR3 DNA reads as TGTGCCAGCAGTTTAAACGGACCTAAAGGGTACTACGAGCAGTACTTC.

This chain connects TRBV5-1 to TRBJ2-3; no clear D. This CDR3 is 16 amino acids long. Trimming stripped 4 bases from V and 0 bases from J, with 15 bases between. The germline CDR1 and CDR2 sequences are SGHRS and YFSETQ. CDR3 sequence (DNA): TGCGCCAGCAGCCCCCTCGGGCAGTCTAGCACAGATACGCAGTATTTT. Encoded protein: CASSPLGQSSTDTQYF.

The chain has TRBV28 and TRBJ1-5, with D hard to call. Germline V gives CDR1 MDHEN, CDR2 SYDVKM. The CDR3 extends over 16 amino acids. The germline V and J ends were trimmed by 3 bases and 0 bases, with 12 bases remaining between them. The CDR3 protein is CASSLSGQFSNQPQHF. Written as DNA, the CDR3 is TGTGCCAGCAGTTTGAGCGGTCAGTTTAGCAATCAGCCCCAGCATTTT.

This chain connects TRBV19 to TRBJ1-1, with 7 positions matching TRBD1. V lost 3 bases and J lost 0; bases outside the gene matches: 4. Looked up from germline, CDR1 is LNHDA and CDR2 is SQIVND (reference sequence). The CDR3 extends over 15 amino acids. CDR3 region: CASSITGAMNTEAFF. The CDR3 bases are TGTGCCAGTAGTATCACAGGGGCTATGAACACTGAAGCTTTCTTT. Looking up the rest from reference TRBV19 and TRBJ1-1 gives the full variable domain: DGGITQSPKYLFRKEGQNVTLSCEQNLNHDAMYWYRQDPGQGLRLIYYSQIVNDFQKGDIAEGYSVSREKKESFPLTVTSAQKNPTAFYLCASSITGAMNTEAFFGQGTRLTVV.

The rearrangement links TRBV7-9 to TRBJ2-5; 11 bases fit TRBD1. The CDR3 contains 15 residues. Looked up from germline, CDR1 is SEHNR and CDR2 is FQNEAQ (reference sequence). After removal of 5 bases from V and 3 bases from J, the junction contained 5 bases not matched to a gene. CDR3 DNA: TGTGCCAGCAGCGCCCGGGACAGGGGGAAAGAGACCCAGTACTTC. Translating it yields CASSARDRGKETQYF.

Details on this clone: The same CDR3 can be traced to other DNA sequences in this sample. The V and J genes are TRBV27 and TRBJ1-2; D is unclear. With 2 bases removed from V and 2 bases from J, the gap between germline ends came to 6 bases. This CDR3 region has 13 residues. Germline assignment: CDR1 MNHEY and CDR2 SMNVEV (reference sequence). CDR3 nucleotide sequence: TGTGCCAGCAGTTTAGGACGGAACTATGGCTACACCTTC. Residues: CASSLGRNYGYTF.

The chain carries TRBV4-2 and TRBJ2-7; 8 nucleotides align to TRBD1. CDR3 length: 15 residues. V lost 4 bases, J lost 2 bases, and 7 bases stayed unmatched. From germline, CDR1 is LGHNA and CDR2 YNFKEQ. The CDR3 region has the DNA TGTGCCAGCAGCCCCAGGGACAGGTCTCCCTACGAGCAGTACTTC. It yields the protein CASSPRDRSPYEQYF.

The rearrangement joins TRBV28 to TRBJ2-3; D ambiguous. Trimming took off 6 bases at V and 2 bases at J, with 15 bases between the two ends. CDR3 length equals 15 residues. Germline V lookup: CDR1 MDHEN, CDR2 SYDVKM. For the CDR3, the DNA is TGTGCCAGCAGGGGCAGACCCACGACCACAGATACGCAGTATTTT. Residues: CASRGRPTTTDTQYF.

This chain joins TRBV5-6 and TRBJ1-4; no reliable D call. CDR3 length equals 16 residues. V shed 1 base and J shed 4 bases, with 14 bases lying between them. Germline CDR1 SGHDT, CDR2 YYEEEE. CDR3 sequence: CASSLWREAINEKLFF. The CDR3 DNA sequence: TGTGCCAGCAGCTTGTGGAGGGAAGCGATTAATGAAAAACTGTTTTTT.

The chain combines TRBV2 with TRBJ2-7, with D tentatively TRBD1 or TRBD2 (6 bases each). The V end was cut by 7 bases, the J end by 5 bases, with 9 bases between. Looked up from germline, CDR1 is SNHLY and CDR2 is FYNNEI. The CDR3 totals 11 residues. The CDR3 DNA reads as TGTGCCAGCATGGGGGGCGACGAGCAGTACTTC. Protein sequence: CASMGGDEQYF. Complete variable domain (other parts from reference TRBV2 and TRBJ2-7): EPEVTQTPSHQVTQMGQEVILRCVPISNHLYFYWYRQILGQKVEFLVSFYNNEISEKSEIFDDQFSVERPDGSNFTLKIRSTKLEDSAMYFCASMGGDEQYFGPGTRLTVT.

The chain carries TRBV7-9 and TRBJ2-7; 8 positions match TRBD1. J was trimmed by 0 bases and V by 5 bases; bases with no gene match: 6. This CDR3 region has 15 residues. In germline, CDR1 is SEHNR, CDR2 FQNEAQ (reference sequence). The CDR3 nucleotides read TGTGCCAGCAGCGCCCGGGACAGGAGCTCCTACGAGCAGTACTTC. Protein product: CASSARDRSSYEQYF.

The chain employs TRBV2 and TRBJ2-3, with TRBD1 as a possible D gene (7 bases). Trimming removed 10 bases at V and 2 bases at J, with 22 bases between. Germline CDR1 and CDR2: SNHLY and FYNNEI. The CDR3 totals 16 residues. CDR3 residues: CATGQGGPTYTDTQYF. The CDR3 DNA sequence: TGTGCCACGGGCCAGGGGGGCCCCACCTACACAGATACGCAGTATTTT.

The chain links TRBV6-6 to TRBJ2-2, with D uncertain. V gave up 5 bases and J gave up 0 bases, with 4 bases separating them. The CDR3 has 13 amino acids. Germline V CDR1 and CDR2: MNHNY, SVGAGI (reference sequence). The CDR3 DNA is TGTGCCAGCAGTGTGACGAACACCGGGGAGCTGTTTTTT. Translated: CASSVTNTGELFF.

This chain connects TRBV4-3 to TRBJ2-1; D is perhaps TRBD2 (7 bases). The V end lost 1 base, the J end lost 5 bases, and 12 bases lay between the germline ends. The CDR3 covers 15 residues. The germline V gene encodes CDR1 LGHNA and CDR2 YSLEER. The CDR3 nucleotides read TGCGCCAGCAGCCAAGTGTGGGGGGGCCACAATGAGCAGTTCTTC. Amino acids: CASSQVWGGHNEQFF.

This chain joins TRBV29-1 and TRBJ1-4; D is uncertain. V was shortened by 5 bases and J by 8 bases, with 12 bases between the two germline ends. Per germline, CDR1 SQVTM and CDR2 ANQGSEA. There are 12 residues in the CDR3. CDR3 in DNA: TGCAGCGTTCATCTTGTAGGAGAAAAACTGTTTTTT. Translated: CSVHLVGEKLFF.

The chain is built from TRBV14 and TRBJ1-2, with D tentatively TRBD1 (6 bases). Trimming took 1 base from V and 2 from J, leaving 17 bases between them. Germline-derived CDR1 and CDR2 are SGHDN and FVKESK. The CDR3 covers 17 residues. The CDR3 sequence is CASSQGWQGRGNYGYTF. CDR3 nucleotides: TGTGCCAGCAGCCAAGGATGGCAGGGGCGCGGGAACTATGGCTACACCTTC.

The rearrangement joins TRBV27 to TRBJ1-5, with TRBD1 matching 8 bases. Trimming removed 3 bases from V and 6 bases from J; junction bases left unmatched: 10. The CDR3 loop spans 16 amino acids. Germline V CDR1 and CDR2: MNHEY, SMNVEV (reference sequence). DNA of the CDR3: TGTGCCAGCAGTTTCAGGGGGCCAGGGGAATTTCAGCCCCAGCATTTT. Its protein product is CASSFRGPGEFQPQHF.

V gene TRBV6-5 combines with J gene TRBJ2-3; possibly TRBD2 for D (5 bases). Germline values: CDR1 MNHEY, CDR2 SVGAGI. The CDR3 loop spans 13 amino acids. Trimming removed 6 bases from V and 4 bases from J, with 11 bases in between. The DNA of the CDR3 is TGTGCCAGCAGCCGTCCCGGGGCAGATACGCAGTATTTT. It specifies CASSRPGADTQYF.

The rearrangement links TRBV6-5 to TRBJ2-1, with unresolved D. V dropped 5 bases and J dropped 0 bases, with 11 bases sitting between them. Germline V gene sequence: CDR1 MNHEY, CDR2 SVGAGI. The CDR3 loop spans 15 amino acids. The CDR3 loop is CASSLGFVSYNEQFF. For the CDR3, the DNA is TGTGCCAGCAGTCTTGGTTTCGTCTCCTACAATGAGCAGTTCTTC.